This T cell receptor (beta chain) was retrieved from a study of T cell responses to AZD1222 COVID-19 vaccine. Whole-study results and caveats: Spike-spanning, vaccine-associated CD4 TCRs were dominant at 160-218 and 743-854. After two AZD1222 doses, spike-specific TCR breadth and depth rose versus day 0. Within unmutated variant regions lay the reported targets of nearly half of spike-specific TCRs. Mostly white British, mostly female donors; authors suggested clonal diversity may be underestimated.

Using immunoSEQ multiplex PCR, the repertoire was profiled, and TCRdb retains in-frame clones only, with some absent. The sample records about 200,000 clones, 80% to 95% being singletons. This clone has just a few counts. Antigen specificity is unknown. CDR1 is LNHDA and CDR2 is SQIVND in the germline V gene (reference sequence). CDR3 length: 16 amino acids. V lost 8 bases, J lost 4 bases, and 8 bases stayed unmatched. The V and J genes are TRBV19 and TRBJ2-1, with 13 positions matching TRBD2. Sample: peripheral blood, taken 28 days after the second AZD1222 dose. This TCR was sampled from an adult who received the AZD1222 COVID-19 vaccine. The chain's CDR3 is CASLRLAGGLYNEQFF. The CDR3 DNA reads TGTGCCAGTCTCAGACTAGCGGGGGGCCTTTACAATGAGCAGTTCTTC.